These 14 T cell receptor beta chains came from one sample sequenced in a study of T cells after yellow fever vaccination. MiXCR was run by TCRdb on the 5' RACE reads, yielding one entry per CDR3 protein. The profile covers about 580,000 distinct CDR3 sequences, with roughly a sixth appearing a single time and roughly 17% taken by the ten largest. The specimen was PBMCs, collected less than 6 days after the first yellow fever vaccination. The source of these receptors is a man aged 18 to 30 who received the YFV17D yellow fever vaccine.

V usage is TRBV28 and J usage is TRBJ1-2, with 10 bases matching TRBD1. The CDR3 spans 15 residues. Germline CDR1 and CDR2: MDHEN and SYDVKM. J lost 5 bases, V lost 4 bases, and 7 bases had no gene match. CDR3 region: CASSSGTGVGYGYTF. CDR3 DNA: TGTGCCAGCAGTTCCGGGACAGGGGTCGGATATGGCTACACCTTC.

The sample holds a few counts of this clonotype. J is TRBJ2-3 and V is TRBV10-3; D remains unclear. The CDR3 length is 13 residues. CDR1 and CDR2 (germline): ENHRY, SYGVKD. V lost 2 bases to trimming and J lost 2 bases, with 5 bases between them. CDR3 nucleotides: TGTGCCATCAGTGAGGGGAACACAGATACGCAGTATTTT. Protein: CAISEGNTDTQYF.

The chain carries TRBV6-4 and TRBJ2-7, with D tentatively TRBD1 or TRBD2 (6 bases each). The CDR3 has 15 residues. Germline loops: CDR1 MRHNA, CDR2 SNTAGT. CDR3 amino acids: CANGMGGPLEEEQYF. In nucleotides, the CDR3 is TGTGCTAATGGGATGGGGGGCCCCTTGGAGGAAGAGCAGTACTTC.

About this clonotype itself: One end of the junction fails to match germline, which may point to a read error. The CDR3 here is CAISLGRRGGGATDTQYF. CDR3 coding DNA: TGTGCCATCAGTTTGGGAAGACGGGGCGGGGGGGCCACAGATACGCAGTATTTT. The J gene is TRBJ2-3, the V gene TRBV12-3 or TRBV12-4, with TRBD2 matching over 9 bases. The CDR3 sequence is 18 residues long.

This clonotype was observed a handful of times. The chain joins TRBV5-6 to TRBJ2-3; unclear D gene. The CDR3 has 12 residues. CDR1 and CDR2 from the germline V gene are SGHDT and YYEEEE. Trimming stripped 2 bases from V and 5 bases from J, with 6 bases between. The CDR3 region is CASSFPQDTQYF. CDR3 nucleotide sequence: TGTGCCAGCAGCTTCCCACAAGATACGCAGTATTTT.

J is TRBJ2-1 and V is TRBV24-1, with 14 bases aligning to TRBD2. The trim removed 5 bases at V and 1 base at J, leaving 3 bases unmatched. This CDR3 has 17 residues. Germline V gene lookup returns CDR1 KGHDR and CDR2 SFDVKD. The CDR3 sequence: CATSGTSGGLSYNEQFF. The CDR3, as DNA: TGTGCCACCAGTGGGACTAGCGGGGGGCTGTCCTACAATGAGCAGTTCTTC.

The sample holds a few counts of this clonotype. The chain links TRBV5-1 to TRBJ1-6; no reliable D call. The CDR3 sequence is 16 residues long. Germline assignment: CDR1 SGHRS and CDR2 YFSETQ. V was pared by 1 base and J by 2 bases, with 10 bases between. CDR3 residues: CASSLSRSTYNSPLHF. CDR3 DNA sequence: TGCGCCAGCAGCTTGTCCAGGTCGACCTATAATTCACCCCTCCACTTT.

The chain recombines TRBV9 with TRBJ2-7, with D perhaps TRBD1 (6 bases). Trimming took off 3 bases at V and 3 bases at J, with 28 bases between the two ends. In germline, CDR1 is SGDLS, CDR2 YYNGEE. CDR3 size: 19 residues. This CDR3 is CASSADLKGEAGQDYEQYV. DNA for the CDR3: TGTGCCAGCAGCGCAGACCTCAAGGGGGAAGCCGGACAAGACTACGAGCAGTACGTC.

The table lists this clonotype with many counts. The chain has TRBV5-1 and TRBJ2-7; no reliable D call. Germline values: CDR1 SGHRS, CDR2 YFSETQ. V was pared by 5 bases and J by 4 bases, with 10 bases between. The CDR3 contains 12 residues. Written as DNA, the CDR3 is TGCGCCAGCAGAGAGCTGGGATACGAGCAGTACGTC. Translation gives CASRELGYEQYV.

This clonotype has at least ten counts. V gene TRBV11-3 combines with J gene TRBJ1-1; possibly TRBD1 for D (6 bases). The V and J ends lost 6 bases and 11 bases respectively, with 16 bases between them. Germline V gene sequence: CDR1 SGHNT, CDR2 YENEEA. The CDR3 runs 12 residues. The CDR3 DNA reads as TGTGCCAGCAGTCGGGACATTAGGCGGGCTTTCTTT. Translated: CASSRDIRRAFF.

V gene TRBV14 combines with J gene TRBJ2-2; D possibly corresponds to TRBD2 (5 bases). V gave up 2 bases and J gave up 7 bases, with 20 bases separating them. The CDR3 has 17 amino acids. Germline V gene sequence: CDR1 SGHDN, CDR2 FVKESK. CDR3 protein: CASSQRPRSEGIGELFF. CDR3 bases: TGTGCCAGCAGCCAAAGACCCAGGTCAGAGGGAATCGGGGAGCTGTTTTTT.

In this sample, this clonotype turned up a few times. J is TRBJ1-1 and V is TRBV4-1; D not resolved. This CDR3 is 12 amino acids long. The ends were cut back, 1 base at V and 8 bases at J, with 8 bases in the middle. Germline loops: CDR1 MGHRA, CDR2 YSYEKL. CDR3 protein: CASSQGWPEAFF. Written as DNA, the CDR3 is TGCGCCAGCAGCCAAGGCTGGCCCGAAGCTTTCTTT.

V usage is TRBV9 and J usage is TRBJ2-1; 10 nucleotides match TRBD2. Germline values: CDR1 SGDLS, CDR2 YYNGEE. The CDR3 covers 14 residues. The V gene end was trimmed by 5 bases and the J gene end by 7 bases; junction bases not matched to a gene: 6. This chain's CDR3 is CASSHSGGGNEQFF. CDR3 DNA: TGTGCCAGCAGTCACAGCGGGGGGGGGAATGAGCAGTTCTTC.

The chain employs TRBV10-2 and TRBJ2-7, with D perhaps matching TRBD1 or TRBD2 (5 bases each). V lost 3 bases to trimming and J lost 7 bases, with 16 bases between them. Germline CDR1 WSHSY, CDR2 SAAADI. This CDR3 region has 14 residues. DNA for the CDR3: TGCGCCAGCAGTGATCAGACGGGGCAGGATGAGCAGTACTTC. It translates to CASSDQTGQDEQYF.